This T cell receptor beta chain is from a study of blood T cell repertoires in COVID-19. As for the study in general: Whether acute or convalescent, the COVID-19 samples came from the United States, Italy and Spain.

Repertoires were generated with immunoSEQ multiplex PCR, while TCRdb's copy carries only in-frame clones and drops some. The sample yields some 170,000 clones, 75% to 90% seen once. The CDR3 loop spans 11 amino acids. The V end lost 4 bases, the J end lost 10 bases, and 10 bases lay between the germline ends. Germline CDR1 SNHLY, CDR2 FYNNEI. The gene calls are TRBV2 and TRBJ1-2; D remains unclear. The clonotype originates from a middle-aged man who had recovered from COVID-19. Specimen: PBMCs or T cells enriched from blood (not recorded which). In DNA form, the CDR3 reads TGTGCCAGCAGTGTACTAACCCCCTACACCTTC. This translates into CASSVLTPYTF.